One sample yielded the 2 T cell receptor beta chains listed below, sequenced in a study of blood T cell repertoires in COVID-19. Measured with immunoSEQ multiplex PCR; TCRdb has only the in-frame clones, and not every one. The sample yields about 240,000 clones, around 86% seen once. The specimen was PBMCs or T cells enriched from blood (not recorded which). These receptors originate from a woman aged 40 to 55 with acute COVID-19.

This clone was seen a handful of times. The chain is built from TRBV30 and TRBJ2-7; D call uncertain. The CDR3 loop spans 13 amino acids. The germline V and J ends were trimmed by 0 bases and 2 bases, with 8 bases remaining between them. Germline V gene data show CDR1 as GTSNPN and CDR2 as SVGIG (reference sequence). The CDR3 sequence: CAWSVFRAYEQYF. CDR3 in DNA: TGTGCCTGGAGTGTCTTCCGGGCCTACGAGCAGTACTTC. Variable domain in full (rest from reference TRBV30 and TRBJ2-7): SQTIHQWPATLVQPVGSPLSLECTVEGTSNPNLYWYRQAAGRGLQLLFYSVGIGQISSEVPQNLSASRPQDRQFILSSKKLLLSDSGFYLCAWSVFRAYEQYFGPGTRLTVT.

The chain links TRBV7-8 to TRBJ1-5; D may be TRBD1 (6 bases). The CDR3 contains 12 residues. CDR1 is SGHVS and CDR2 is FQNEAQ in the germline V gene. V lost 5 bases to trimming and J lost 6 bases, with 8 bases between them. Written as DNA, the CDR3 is TGTGCCAGCAGCCTACAGGGTCAGCCCCAGCATTTT. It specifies CASSLQGQPQHF.